A single sample is the source of the 24 T cell receptor beta chains below, sequenced in a study of blood T cell repertoires in COVID-19. Sequencing used immunoSEQ multiplex PCR; TCRdb keeps in-frame clones, though not all of them. The table includes about 180,000 clones, about 85% detected once. The sequenced sample consisted of peripheral blood. These receptors all come from a woman aged 25 to 45 with active or convalescent COVID-19.

This chain connects TRBV2 to TRBJ2-6, with D possibly matching TRBD1 (7 bases). V was shortened by 6 bases and J by 3 bases, with 12 bases between the two germline ends. CDR1 and CDR2 (germline): SNHLY, FYNNEI. There are 15 residues in the CDR3. CDR3: CASSARGVGANVLTF. As DNA, the CDR3 is TGTGCCAGCAGCGCCAGGGGGGTTGGGGCCAACGTCCTGACTTTC.

The V call is TRBV6-1, the J call TRBJ1-5; no reliable D call. V lost 0 bases, J lost 4 bases, and 7 bases lay in between. CDR3 size: 14 residues. CDR1 MNHNS and CDR2 SASEGT come from the germline V gene. CDR3 sequence: CASSEAGGNQPQHF. The CDR3 DNA is TGTGCCAGCAGTGAAGCCGGAGGGAATCAGCCCCAGCATTTT.

The chain uses TRBV27 and TRBJ2-7; D is ambiguous. CDR1 and CDR2 (germline): MNHEY, SMNVEV (reference sequence). V lost 8 bases and J 2 bases, leaving 13 bases between the germline ends. This CDR3 is 13 amino acids long. The CDR3 loop reads CASGGSVAYEQYF. The CDR3 coding sequence is TGTGCCAGCGGTGGCAGCGTAGCCTACGAGCAGTACTTC.

The chain is built from TRBV6-2 or TRBV6-3 and TRBJ1-6; the D is unclear. CDR1 is MNHEY and CDR2 is SVGEGT in the germline V gene. The CDR3 loop spans 17 amino acids. The V end was cut by 2 bases, the J end by 2 bases, with 13 bases between. This CDR3 reads CASSYGQTRAYNSPLHF. The CDR3 nucleotides are TGTGCCAGCAGTTACGGTCAGACGAGGGCCTATAATTCACCCCTCCACTTT.

V is TRBV2 and J is TRBJ2-1, with 11 bases identical to TRBD2. Unmatched junction bases numbered 5, after V lost 6 bases and J lost 7 bases. This CDR3 is built from 14 residues. Germline loops: CDR1 SNHLY, CDR2 FYNNEI. The CDR3 DNA sequence: TGTGCCAGCAGACCGGGACTAGCGGATAATGAGCAGTTCTTC. It translates to CASRPGLADNEQFF. The variable domain in full, with the rest retrieved from reference TRBV2 and TRBJ2-1, is EPEVTQTPSHQVTQMGQEVILRCVPISNHLYFYWYRQILGQKVEFLVSFYNNEISEKSEIFDDQFSVERPDGSNFTLKIRSTKLEDSAMYFCASRPGLADNEQFFGPGTRLTVL.

The chain joins TRBV29-1 to TRBJ1-1, with 8 positions matching TRBD1. CDR1 and CDR2 from the germline V gene are SQVTM and ANQGSEA. Trimming removed 6 bases from V and 6 bases from J; junction bases left unmatched: 21. This CDR3 has 17 amino acids. The CDR3 loop reads CSVRLDRGSGEAAEAFF. Written as DNA, the CDR3 is TGCAGCGTACGACTTGACAGGGGTAGTGGGGAGGCCGCTGAAGCTTTCTTT.

The chain couples TRBV19 to TRBJ1-2; 7 bases match TRBD1. The germline V gene encodes CDR1 LNHDA and CDR2 SQIVND (reference sequence). The CDR3 is 15 residues long. V shed 3 bases, J shed 6 bases, and the junction held 10 bases outside the gene matches. This CDR3 reads CASSMSRGRIDGYTF. The CDR3 coding sequence is TGTGCCAGTAGTATGAGCAGGGGGAGAATTGATGGCTACACCTTC.

The rearrangement joins TRBV11-2 to TRBJ2-1, with 10 bases aligning to TRBD2. CDR3 size: 14 residues. Trimming took 3 bases from V and 15 from J; bases not matched to a gene: 11. CDR1 is SGHAT, CDR2 FQNNGV, per germline. DNA of the CDR3: TGTGCCAGCAGCTTCCAGCGGGGGGGGGATTATACGTTCTTC. Its protein product is CASSFQRGGDYTFF.

The rearrangement links TRBV11-3 to TRBJ1-1; tentative D call: TRBD1 (5 bases). Germline values: CDR1 SGHNT, CDR2 YENEEA. Trimming removed 5 bases from V and 4 bases from J, with 11 bases in between. The CDR3 has 13 amino acids. The CDR3 sequence: CASSPRRGTEAFF. The CDR3 DNA reads TGTGCCAGCAGCCCCAGGAGGGGCACTGAAGCTTTCTTT.

V gene TRBV13 combines with J gene TRBJ1-4; unclear D gene. The V and J ends lost 3 bases and 13 bases respectively, with 15 bases between them. CDR1 PRHDT and CDR2 FYEKMQ come from the germline V gene (reference sequence). The CDR3 spans 13 residues. The CDR3 sequence: CASSLGPGRGLFF. CDR3 in DNA: TGTGCCAGCAGCTTGGGCCCTGGACGGGGACTGTTTTTT.

The genes are TRBV7-9 and TRBJ2-1; 14 bases fit TRBD2. Germline CDR1 SEHNR, CDR2 FQNEAQ (reference sequence). V was pared by 5 bases and J by 3 bases, with 6 bases of the junction left unmatched. CDR3 length equals 17 residues. The CDR3 nucleotides are TGTGCCAGCAGCGGGACTAGCGGGAGTCAGCTCTACAATGAGCAGTTCTTC. This codes for CASSGTSGSQLYNEQFF.

The V gene is TRBV6-2 or TRBV6-3, the J gene TRBJ2-7; D possibly corresponds to TRBD2 (6 bases). This CDR3 contains 13 residues. V gave up 5 bases and J gave up 2 bases, with 10 bases separating them. Germline values: CDR1 MNHEY, CDR2 SVGEGT. CDR3 nucleotide sequence: TGTGCCAGCAGTCGGGACTCAACCTACGAGCAGTACTTC. This translates into CASSRDSTYEQYF.

This clone was seen a handful of times. The rearrangement uses TRBV27 and TRBJ1-2, with 8 bases lining up with TRBD1. CDR1 is MNHEY and CDR2 is SMNVEV in the germline V gene (reference sequence). Trimming removed 5 bases from V and 2 bases from J; junction bases left unmatched: 4. The CDR3 is 14 residues long. The CDR3 is CASSQGQANYGYTF. The CDR3 bases are TGTGCCAGCAGTCAGGGACAGGCGAACTATGGCTACACCTTC.

V and J are TRBV28 and TRBJ1-2; 9 nucleotides align to TRBD1. Germline lookup yields CDR1 MDHEN and CDR2 SYDVKM. V dropped 6 bases and J dropped 5; count of bases not matched to a gene: 7. This CDR3 spans 14 amino acids. CDR3 sequence: CASRLQGARYGYTF. CDR3 DNA: TGTGCCAGCAGATTACAGGGGGCTAGGTATGGCTACACCTTC.

This chain joins TRBV5-1 and TRBJ2-3; the D gene is possibly TRBD2 (5 bases). V lost 0 bases and J lost 1, with 12 bases in between. CDR1 is SGHRS, CDR2 YFSETQ, per germline. The CDR3 length is 16 residues. The CDR3 loop is CASSLESSYGTDTQYF. The CDR3 region has the DNA TGCGCCAGCAGCTTGGAGTCTAGCTATGGCACAGATACGCAGTATTTT.

The V gene is TRBV24-1, the J gene TRBJ1-2; D may be TRBD1 (5 bases). The V gene lost 5 bases and the J gene lost 1 base, with 7 bases spanning the gap. This CDR3 region has 13 residues. Germline V gives CDR1 KGHDR, CDR2 SFDVKD. The CDR3 sequence is CATSGGDNYGYTF. In DNA form, the CDR3 reads TGTGCCACCAGTGGGGGGGATAACTATGGCTACACCTTC.

This chain joins TRBV19 and TRBJ1-1, with TRBD1 identical over 10 bases. The V gene end was trimmed by 7 bases and the J gene end by 6 bases; junction bases not matched to a gene: 8. From germline, CDR1 is LNHDA and CDR2 SQIVND (reference sequence). This CDR3 is 14 amino acids long. In DNA form, the CDR3 reads TGTGCCAGTAAAGTCGGGACAGGGGACCCTGAAGCTTTCTTT. Translated: CASKVGTGDPEAFF.

The table lists this clone with a count of one. CDR3 loop: CASSEGNTGSYEQYF. The CDR3 bases are TGTGCCAGCAGTGAAGGAAATACGGGCTCCTACGAGCAGTACTTC. The chain uses TRBV2 and TRBJ2-7; D is unclear. CDR3 size: 15 residues. Per the germline V gene, CDR1 is SNHLY and CDR2 is FYNNEI. V was trimmed by 1 base and J by 0 bases, leaving 10 bases between them.

The chain joins TRBV29-1 to TRBJ2-2; D is unresolved. There are 17 residues in the CDR3. V dropped 2 bases and J dropped 0 bases, with 16 bases sitting between them. Germline loops: CDR1 SQVTM, CDR2 ANQGSEA. The chain's CDR3 is CSVESLGDGTNTGELFF. As DNA, the CDR3 is TGCAGCGTTGAATCCTTGGGCGACGGTACGAACACCGGGGAGCTGTTTTTT.

The chain has TRBV27 and TRBJ2-7, with D possibly matching TRBD2 (6 bases). Germline V CDR1 and CDR2: MNHEY, SMNVEV (reference sequence). The germline V and J ends were trimmed by 5 bases and 4 bases, with 18 bases remaining between them. The CDR3 spans 15 residues. The CDR3 sequence: CASSLIAALIYEQYF. CDR3 nucleotide sequence: TGTGCCAGCAGTCTTATAGCGGCCCTTATTTACGAGCAGTACTTC.

This chain connects TRBV18 to TRBJ2-2, with D possibly being TRBD2 (6 bases). Germline V gene lookup returns CDR1 KGHSH and CDR2 LQKENI. V shed 3 bases and J shed 7 bases, with 15 bases lying between them. The CDR3 totals 15 residues. CDR3 region: CASSPTGGGHGELFF. The CDR3 DNA reads as TGTGCCAGCTCACCGACCGGGGGAGGTCACGGGGAGCTGTTTTTT.

V is TRBV30 and J is TRBJ1-5; TRBD1 matches at 10 bases. The CDR3 spans 16 residues. The V gene end was trimmed by 2 bases and the J gene end by 6 bases; junction bases not matched to a gene: 10. Looked up from germline, CDR1 is GTSNPN and CDR2 is SVGIG (reference sequence). The CDR3 DNA reads TGTGCCTGGAGTACTTCCGGGACAGGGGTGGGTCAGCCCCAGCATTTT. This codes for CAWSTSGTGVGQPQHF.

The genes are TRBV5-1 and TRBJ2-5, with 9 bases aligning to TRBD1. CDR3 size: 14 residues. Germline trimming cut 5 bases from V and 2 bases from J; bases unmatched to any gene: 4. Germline V gives CDR1 SGHRS, CDR2 YFSETQ. The CDR3 spells CASRSTGGQETQYF. The CDR3 DNA reads TGCGCCAGCAGGTCGACAGGGGGACAAGAGACCCAGTACTTC.

The chain links TRBV19 to TRBJ1-3, with 8 bases that match TRBD1. Looked up from germline, CDR1 is LNHDA and CDR2 is SQIVND (reference sequence). V lost 4 bases, J lost 4 bases, and 9 bases stayed unmatched. This CDR3 has 16 residues. DNA for the CDR3: TGTGCCAGTAGTACCGGACAGGGAAAGGCCGGAAACACCATATATTTT. Its translation: CASSTGQGKAGNTIYF. Filled out from reference TRBV19 and TRBJ1-3, the complete variable domain reads DGGITQSPKYLFRKEGQNVTLSCEQNLNHDAMYWYRQDPGQGLRLIYYSQIVNDFQKGDIAEGYSVSREKKESFPLTVTSAQKNPTAFYLCASSTGQGKAGNTIYFGEGSWLTVV.